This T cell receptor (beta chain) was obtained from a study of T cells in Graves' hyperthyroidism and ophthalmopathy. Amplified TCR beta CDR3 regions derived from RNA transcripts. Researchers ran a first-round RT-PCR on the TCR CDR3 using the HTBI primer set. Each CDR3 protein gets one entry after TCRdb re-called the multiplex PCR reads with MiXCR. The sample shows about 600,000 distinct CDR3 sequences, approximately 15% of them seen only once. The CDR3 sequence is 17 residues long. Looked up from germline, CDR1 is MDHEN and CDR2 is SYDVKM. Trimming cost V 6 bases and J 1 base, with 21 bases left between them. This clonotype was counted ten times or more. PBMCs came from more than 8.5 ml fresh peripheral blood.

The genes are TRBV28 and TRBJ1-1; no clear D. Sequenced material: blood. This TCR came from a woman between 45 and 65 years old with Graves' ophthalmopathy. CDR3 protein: CASRPSLRTMRNTEAFF. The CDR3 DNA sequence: TGTGCCAGCAGACCCAGCCTCCGGACGATGAGGAACACTGAAGCTTTCTTT.